What follows are 23 T cell receptor beta chains derived from one specimen sequenced in a study of Ad26.COV2.S vaccination and SARS-CoV-2 variants. Regarding treatment: roughly 19 received Ad26.COV2.S at low or high dose, single or two shots; 5 received placebo; per-sample allocation not given. Following the first vaccine or placebo injection, samples were taken on day 63. Profiling relied on immunoSEQ multiplex PCR, and the TCRdb table lists in-frame clones only, not all of them. The sample records 350,000 to 500,000 clones, 90% being singletons. The specimen comprised peripheral blood, sampled in a trial of Ad26.COV2.S vaccine versus placebo. These TCRs come from a person aged 18-65 years who received the Ad26.COV2.S COVID-19 vaccine or a placebo.

The chain recombines TRBV6-4 with TRBJ2-1; TRBD2 is a possible D gene (8 bases). CDR1 is MRHNA, CDR2 SNTAGT, per germline. Trimming removed 0 bases at V and 5 bases at J, with 26 bases between. This CDR3 has 20 amino acids. CDR3 bases: TGTGCCAGCAGTGACTCGGCTGGGGCGGGAGGAAGGGGGCCCCACAATGAGCAGTTCTTC. It translates to CASSDSAGAGGRGPHNEQFF.

The rearrangement links TRBV2 to TRBJ2-1; D may be TRBD2 (5 bases). The germline V gene has CDR1 SNHLY and CDR2 FYNNEI. V was cut by 6 bases and J by 7 bases, with 13 bases left in between. The CDR3 is 13 residues long. As DNA, the CDR3 is TGTGCCAGCAGAAGCGGAGGAAGAAATGAGCAGTTCTTC. As protein: CASRSGGRNEQFF. The complete variable domain, with remaining parts taken from reference TRBV2 and TRBJ2-1, reads EPEVTQTPSHQVTQMGQEVILRCVPISNHLYFYWYRQILGQKVEFLVSFYNNEISEKSEIFDDQFSVERPDGSNFTLKIRSTKLEDSAMYFCASRSGGRNEQFFGPGTRLTVL.

This sequence joins TRBV10-3 and TRBJ2-7; TRBD1 matches 8 bases. V gave up 0 bases and J gave up 5 bases; unmatched junction bases: 12. Germline V gene lookup returns CDR1 ENHRY and CDR2 SYGVKD. This CDR3 comprises 17 residues. The CDR3 loop reads CAISESVVIGTGDEQYF. CDR3 nucleotide sequence: TGTGCCATCAGTGAGTCAGTAGTTATTGGGACAGGCGACGAGCAGTACTTC.

In this sample, this clone turned up a few times. This rearrangement joins TRBV3-1 (or the pseudogene TRBV3-2) to TRBJ1-5; 9 nucleotides agree with TRBD1. CDR1 and CDR2 (germline): LGHDT, YNNKEL (reference sequence). V gave up 0 bases and J gave up 6 bases; unmatched junction bases: 3. The CDR3 runs 15 residues. CDR3 coding DNA: TGTGCCAGCAGCCAAGAAGGGACAGGGTCTCAGCCCCAGCATTTT. This sequence encodes CASSQEGTGSQPQHF.

The chain has TRBV6-2 or TRBV6-3 and TRBJ1-1; the match to TRBD1 covers 7 bases. CDR3 length equals 14 residues. The germline V gene has CDR1 MNHEY and CDR2 SVGEGT. The V gene end was trimmed by 6 bases and the J gene end by 7 bases; junction bases not matched to a gene: 11. In DNA form, the CDR3 reads TGTGCCAGCAGCCCGACAGGGAAGCCCTATGAAGCTTTCTTT. Translating gives CASSPTGKPYEAFF.

The chain joins TRBV12-3 or TRBV12-4 to TRBJ2-2; D remains unclear. There are 12 residues in the CDR3. V lost 5 bases to trimming and J lost 5 bases, with 6 bases between them. CDR3: CASSPRTGELFF. The DNA for the CDR3 is TGTGCCAGCAGTCCCCGAACCGGGGAGCTGTTTTTT.

J is TRBJ2-7 and V is TRBV2; D gene unclear. The CDR3 loop spans 11 amino acids. Looked up from germline, CDR1 is SNHLY and CDR2 is FYNNEI. V shed 6 bases and J shed 6 bases, with 9 bases lying between them. The CDR3, as DNA: TGTGCCAGCAGGGTAGCTGCCGAGCAGTACTTC. Protein: CASRVAAEQYF.

This chain links TRBV28 with TRBJ2-5, with 9 bases lining up with TRBD1. The V segment lost 5 bases and the J segment 2 bases; nucleotides outside the gene matches: 9. Germline CDR1 MDHEN, CDR2 SYDVKM. This CDR3 has 16 residues. The CDR3 sequence is CASSATGTGWQETQYF. As DNA, the CDR3 is TGTGCCAGCAGTGCGACAGGGACAGGGTGGCAAGAGACCCAGTACTTC.

V usage is TRBV12-3 or TRBV12-4 and J usage is TRBJ2-3; no reliable D call. The CDR3 runs 13 residues. V lost 6 bases and J 3 bases, leaving 10 bases between the germline ends. CDR3 sequence (DNA): TGTGCCAGCAGCCCACGTGGGACAGATACGCAGTATTTT. Protein product: CASSPRGTDTQYF.

This chain joins TRBV5-4 and TRBJ1-4; D is perhaps TRBD1 (5 bases). V was pared by 0 bases and J by 2 bases, with 8 bases between. The CDR3 is 15 amino acids. Per the germline V gene, CDR1 is SGHNT and CDR2 is YYREEE (reference sequence). The CDR3 here is CASSLEGNTNEKLFF. In DNA, the CDR3 is TGTGCCAGCAGCTTGGAGGGGAACACTAATGAAAAACTGTTTTTT.

With regard to this clone: Other nucleotide sequences from this sample produce the same CDR3. The chain carries TRBV28 and TRBJ2-1; 9 bases line up with TRBD2. Germline V gene data show CDR1 as MDHEN and CDR2 as SYDVKM. J lost 4 bases, V lost 6 bases, and 1 base had no gene match. The CDR3 sequence is 13 residues long. CDR3 sequence: CASSLAGYNEQFF. CDR3 coding DNA: TGTGCCAGCAGCCTAGCGGGATACAATGAGCAGTTCTTC.

This chain connects TRBV6-6 to TRBJ2-3, with TRBD2 matching 8 bases. The CDR3 sequence is 17 residues long. The trim removed 5 bases at V and 2 bases at J, leaving 12 bases unmatched. Per the germline V gene, CDR1 is MNHNY and CDR2 is SVGAGI (reference sequence). As DNA, the CDR3 is TGTGCCAGCAGTCGCGGGGGGCTAGCGGAGTCCACAGATACGCAGTATTTT. Protein sequence: CASSRGGLAESTDTQYF.

The genes are TRBV14 and TRBJ2-7; 8 bases are a match to TRBD1. With 1 base clipped from V and 0 bases from J, the junction kept 2 bases outside the gene matches. This CDR3 is 15 amino acids long. CDR1 and CDR2 (germline): SGHDN, FVKESK. The CDR3 sequence: CASSQGTGHSYEQYF. The CDR3 DNA is TGTGCCAGCAGCCAAGGGACAGGGCACTCCTACGAGCAGTACTTC.

This clone showed up just once. The chain links TRBV6-6 to TRBJ2-5, with 7 bases fitting TRBD2. V lost 0 bases, J lost 4 bases, and 8 bases stayed unmatched. The germline V gene encodes CDR1 MNHNY and CDR2 SVGAGI (reference sequence). The CDR3 length is 16 residues. The CDR3 sequence is CASSYSGGNGRETQYF. CDR3 bases: TGTGCCAGCAGTTACTCGGGAGGGAACGGTCGAGAGACCCAGTACTTC.

This chain links TRBV4-2 with TRBJ2-7; 7 bases are shared with TRBD2. The V segment lost 1 base and the J segment 1 base; nucleotides outside the gene matches: 4. The CDR3 is 15 residues long. CDR1 and CDR2 (germline): LGHNA, YNFKEQ. CDR3 in amino acids: CASSQVASGSYEQYF. The CDR3 DNA reads TGTGCCAGCAGCCAAGTGGCTAGCGGTTCCTACGAGCAGTACTTC.

This chain connects TRBV28 to TRBJ2-7, with a weak D call TRBD2 (6 bases). Per the germline V gene, CDR1 is MDHEN and CDR2 is SYDVKM. V dropped 3 bases and J dropped 3 bases, with 12 bases sitting between them. This CDR3 comprises 14 residues. The CDR3 protein is CASSFGGSDYEQYF. CDR3 sequence (DNA): TGTGCCAGCAGTTTTGGAGGGTCTGACTACGAGCAGTACTTC.

The rearrangement joins TRBV7-2 to TRBJ2-3; D is undetermined. CDR3 length equals 15 residues. V was shortened by 4 bases and J by 0 bases, with 11 bases between the two germline ends. The germline gives CDR1 SGHTA, CDR2 FQGNSA. CDR3 sequence reads: CASSSTISSTDTQYF. DNA for the CDR3: TGTGCCAGCAGCTCAACCATCTCTAGCACAGATACGCAGTATTTT. Full variable domain (remainder filled in from reference TRBV7-2 and TRBJ2-3): GAGVSQSPSNKVTEKGKDVELRCDPISGHTALYWYRQSLGQGLEFLIYFQGNSAPDKSGLPSDRFSAERTGGSVSTLTIQRTQQEDSAVYLCASSSTISSTDTQYFGPGTRLTVL.

CDR3 sequence (DNA): TGTGCCAGCAGTCCTTCGACAGGGTACGGAAACACCATATATTTT. This sequence encodes CASSPSTGYGNTIYF. The rearrangement uses TRBV28 and TRBJ1-3; 7 bases agree with TRBD1. This CDR3 spans 15 amino acids. V dropped 5 bases and J dropped 4; count of bases not matched to a gene: 8. Germline V gene sequence: CDR1 MDHEN, CDR2 SYDVKM.

V usage is TRBV2 and J usage is TRBJ2-6; a possible D gene is TRBD1 (5 bases). Germline CDR1 is SNHLY and CDR2 is FYNNEI. Trimming took 4 bases from V and 3 from J, leaving 7 bases between them. The CDR3 is 14 amino acids. The CDR3 region is CASSATDGANVLTF. CDR3 nucleotide sequence: TGTGCCAGCAGTGCGACAGATGGGGCCAACGTCCTGACTTTC.

This clone showed up just a few times. This sample also contains other DNA sequences that code for the same CDR3. This chain uses TRBV28 with TRBJ2-1; D uncertain. The germline CDR1 and CDR2 sequences are MDHEN and SYDVKM. The length of the CDR3 is 11 residues. Trimming cost V 3 bases and J 4 bases, with 1 base left between them. CDR3 residues: CASSLYNEQFF. As DNA, the CDR3 is TGTGCCAGCAGTTTGTACAATGAGCAGTTCTTC.

The CDR3 is CASSLEVVREKLFF. CDR3 nucleotides: TGTGCCAGCAGCTTAGAGGTGGTACGTGAAAAACTGTTTTTT. The chain employs TRBV7-9 and TRBJ1-4; D call uncertain. The germline CDR1 and CDR2 sequences are SEHNR and FQNEAQ (reference sequence). The CDR3 length is 14 residues. V gave up 1 base and J gave up 7 bases, with 10 bases separating them.

The rearrangement uses TRBV10-3 and TRBJ1-2, with D unresolved. CDR3 size: 15 residues. Per the germline V gene, CDR1 is ENHRY and CDR2 is SYGVKD. V was trimmed by 3 bases and J by 1 base, leaving 12 bases between them. CDR3 protein: CAISESVKVNYGYTF. CDR3 sequence (DNA): TGTGCCATCAGTGAATCAGTTAAAGTTAACTATGGCTACACCTTC.

V and J are TRBV6-2 or TRBV6-3 and TRBJ1-1, with 7 bases fitting TRBD1. CDR3 size: 18 residues. With V trimmed by 2 bases and J by 0 bases, 12 bases remained unmatched. Germline V gene lookup returns CDR1 MNHEY and CDR2 SVGEGT. CDR3 in DNA: TGTGCCAGCAGTTACCCCCGACAGGGCAGGCGGATGAACACTGAAGCTTTCTTT. Protein sequence: CASSYPRQGRRMNTEAFF.